This T cell receptor beta chain was identified in a study of vaccination and CD4 T cells after COVID-19. At the level of the study: In the convalescent group, nasal swab PCR was SARS-CoV-2 positive; roughly 9 cases were mild and one severe. In the convalescent cohort, there were six males and four females, two of them Hispanic. Cultures acting as controls obtained a CEFX pool, an HIV-1 Nef pool, or no peptide.

The V and J ends lost 6 bases and 2 bases, in that order; junction bases with no gene match: 7. Germline values: CDR1 MNHNS, CDR2 SASEGT. The CDR3 runs 14 residues. The time point denotes: late sampling 161 to 241 days after vaccination in three convalescent patients. Treatment defined: approximately 9-day PBMC culture with coronavirus spike peptide pools or control peptides (ViraFEST assay). Points on this clonotype: Its specificity is not known.

Cultured CD4+ T-cell DNA underwent Oncomine TCR Beta short-read sequencing. Genomic DNA was taken out of cultured CD4+ T cells by extraction. One entry per CDR3 protein, called by TCRdb with MiXCR from the PCR reads. The data contain about 25,000 distinct CDR3 sequences, under 40% of them singletons. This material consisted of CD4+ T cells from blood, cultured in vitro, taken about 7 months after SARS-CoV-2 vaccination. The V and J genes are TRBV6-1 and TRBJ2-7, with 7 nucleotides matching TRBD1. This TCR was sampled from a human donor who had recovered from COVID-19. CDR3 nucleotide sequence: TGTGCCAGCAGCTCACTAGGGGGCCCCTACGAGCAGTACTTC. Translated: CASSSLGGPYEQYF.